The 5 T cell receptor beta chains presented below share a single source sample, sequenced in a study of glioma-infiltrating T cells. Amplification of TCR alpha and beta CDR3 regions from RNA used iRepertoire nested multiplex PCR. TCRdb re-analysed the multiplex PCR reads in MiXCR, keeping a single row per CDR3 protein. The table lists roughly 350,000 distinct CDR3 sequences, roughly two fifths of them singletons. Sequenced: glioma tissue, nonneoplastic brain tissue, or PBMCs (not recorded which). All receptors derive from a human donor with low-grade glioma or glioblastoma, undergoing nonglioma brain surgery, or in good health (not recorded which).

The rearrangement links TRBV12-3 or TRBV12-4 to TRBJ2-1; 8 positions match TRBD1. The CDR3 contains 12 residues. V trimming: 5 bases; J trimming: 10 bases; junction bases outside the gene matches: 4. CDR3 residues: CASSLRGREQFF. The CDR3 DNA sequence: TGTGCCAGCAGTCTCAGGGGGCGAGAGCAGTTCTTC.

This clonotype has a handful of counts. This sequence joins TRBV2 and TRBJ2-1, with D possibly matching TRBD1 (5 bases). This CDR3 contains 16 residues. CDR1 and CDR2 (germline): SNHLY, FYNNEI. V gave up 6 bases and J gave up 3 bases, with 18 bases separating them. CDR3 coding DNA: TGTGCCAGCAGCCCTACCGAGTGGGGCTACTACAATGAGCAGTTCTTC. Residues: CASSPTEWGYYNEQFF.

The rearrangement links TRBV4-1 to TRBJ2-7; D tentatively reads TRBD1 or TRBD2 (5 bases each). V gave up 4 bases and J gave up 4 bases, with 17 bases separating them. From germline, CDR1 is MGHRA and CDR2 YSYEKL. The length of the CDR3 is 15 residues. Here the CDR3 DNA reads TGCGCCAGCAGCCCCAGCAGCAGGGAGAAGTACGAGCAGTACTTC. It codes for CASSPSSREKYEQYF.

This clonotype was seen a single time. V is TRBV20-1 and J is TRBJ2-6, with 7 bases aligning to TRBD1. The DNA end favors TRBJ2-4, so the J call may be wrong. The CDR3 consists of 12 residues. Germline values: CDR1 DFQATT, CDR2 SNEGSKA (reference sequence). The CDR3 spells CSARQGVGVQYF. The DNA of the CDR3 is TGCAGTGCTAGACAGGGGGTCGGGGTTCAGTACTTC.

The rearrangement joins TRBV20-1 to TRBJ2-2; unclear D gene. V was clipped by 0 bases and J by 8 bases, with 13 bases between them. The CDR3 sequence is 14 residues long. Per the germline V gene, CDR1 is DFQATT and CDR2 is SNEGSKA (reference sequence). CDR3 in DNA: TGCAGTGCTAGAGATCCCCTGAGGCGGGGGGAGCTGTTTTTT. Its translation: CSARDPLRRGELFF.